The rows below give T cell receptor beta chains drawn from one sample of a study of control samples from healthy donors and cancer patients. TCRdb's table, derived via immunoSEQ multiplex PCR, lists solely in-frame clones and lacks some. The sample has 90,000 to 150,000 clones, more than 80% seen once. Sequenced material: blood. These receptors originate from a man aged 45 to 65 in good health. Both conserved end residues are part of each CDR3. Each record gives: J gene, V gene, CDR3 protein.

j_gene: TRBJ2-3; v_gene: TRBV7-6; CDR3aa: CASSATSGGAGTDTQYF
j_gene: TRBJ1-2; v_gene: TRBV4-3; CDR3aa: CASSQHRAYGYTF
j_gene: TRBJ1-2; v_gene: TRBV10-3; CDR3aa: CAISEPWTGNYGYTF
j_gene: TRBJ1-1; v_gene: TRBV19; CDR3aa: CAGKGQGATEAFF
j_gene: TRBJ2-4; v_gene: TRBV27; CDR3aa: CASKGQKNIQYF
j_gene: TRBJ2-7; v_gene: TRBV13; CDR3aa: CASSLRGEGEQYF
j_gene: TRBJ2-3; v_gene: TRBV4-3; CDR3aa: CASSQEGATGWDTQYF
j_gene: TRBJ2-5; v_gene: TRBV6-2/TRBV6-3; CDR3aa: CASSYSGGQKETQYF
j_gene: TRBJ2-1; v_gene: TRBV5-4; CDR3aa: CASSLAGLAAGSSYNEQFF
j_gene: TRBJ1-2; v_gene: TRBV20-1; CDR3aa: CSAPTGGYTF
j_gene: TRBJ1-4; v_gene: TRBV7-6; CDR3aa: CASSLTAQGAREKLFF
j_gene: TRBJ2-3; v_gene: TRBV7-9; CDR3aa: CASSRSSGPTDTQYF
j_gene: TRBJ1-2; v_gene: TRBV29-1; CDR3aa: CSTEGGIGYGYTF
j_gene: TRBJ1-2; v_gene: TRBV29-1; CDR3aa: CSGASLGHGYTF
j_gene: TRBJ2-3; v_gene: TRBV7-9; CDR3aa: CASNLLTGEADTQYF
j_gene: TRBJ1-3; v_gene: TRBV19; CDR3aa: CASSPGTVVSGNTIYF
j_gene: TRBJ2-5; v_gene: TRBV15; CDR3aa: CATRLRRRETQYF
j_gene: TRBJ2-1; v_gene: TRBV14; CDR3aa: CASSQVAFNNEQFF
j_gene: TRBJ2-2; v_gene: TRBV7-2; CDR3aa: CASSLRRAGELFF
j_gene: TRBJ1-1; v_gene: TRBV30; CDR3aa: CAWSPNSYTEAFF
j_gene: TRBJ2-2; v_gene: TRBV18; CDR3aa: CASSPLRGLGGELFF
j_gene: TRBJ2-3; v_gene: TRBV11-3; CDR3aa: CASSLDAGREDTQYF
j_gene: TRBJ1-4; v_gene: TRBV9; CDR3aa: CASSVGMSADNEKLFF
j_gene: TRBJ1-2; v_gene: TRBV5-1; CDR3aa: CASSRSGDNGYTF
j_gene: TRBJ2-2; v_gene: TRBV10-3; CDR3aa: CAITTNTGELFF
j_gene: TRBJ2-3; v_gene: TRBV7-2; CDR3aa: CASSFTGGNMNTQYF
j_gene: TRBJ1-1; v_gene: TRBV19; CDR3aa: CASSMRDTEAFF
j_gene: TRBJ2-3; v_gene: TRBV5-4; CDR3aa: CASSFRTSTDTQYF
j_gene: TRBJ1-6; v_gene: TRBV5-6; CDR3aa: CASSGTGGYSPLHF
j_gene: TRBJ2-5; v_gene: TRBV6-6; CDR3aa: CASSYSTGGGETQYF
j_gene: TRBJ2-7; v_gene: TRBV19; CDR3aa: CASSMGQGKQYF
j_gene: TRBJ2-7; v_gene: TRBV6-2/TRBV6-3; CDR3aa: CASSWTGKGYEQYF
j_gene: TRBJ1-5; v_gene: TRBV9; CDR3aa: CASSVRDRRNQPQHF
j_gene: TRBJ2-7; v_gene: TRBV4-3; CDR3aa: CASSQDRGASYEQYF
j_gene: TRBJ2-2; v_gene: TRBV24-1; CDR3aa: CATSGQTNTGELFF
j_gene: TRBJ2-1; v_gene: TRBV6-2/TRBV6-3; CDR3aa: CASSPQGANYNEQFF
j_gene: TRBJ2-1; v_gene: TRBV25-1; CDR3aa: CASSAQTEQFF
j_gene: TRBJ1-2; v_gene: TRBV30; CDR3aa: CAWSIAAPGGYTF
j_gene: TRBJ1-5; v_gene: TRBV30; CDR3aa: CAWSVRGNQPQHF
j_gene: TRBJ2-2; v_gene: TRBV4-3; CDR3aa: CASSQLASGWNTGELFF
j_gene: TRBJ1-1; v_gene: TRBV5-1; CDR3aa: CASSSGQENTEAFF
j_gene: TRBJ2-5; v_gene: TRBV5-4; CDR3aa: CASSLEGGQIQETQYF
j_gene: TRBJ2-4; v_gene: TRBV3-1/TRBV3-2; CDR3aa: CASSRGLAGGKNIQYF
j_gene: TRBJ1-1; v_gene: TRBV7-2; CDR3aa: CASSPTAMNTEAFF
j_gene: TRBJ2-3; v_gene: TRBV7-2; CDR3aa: CASSLDKGAYTQYF
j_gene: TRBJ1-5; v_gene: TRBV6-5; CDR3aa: CASRPPGQGNQPQHF